This T cell receptor (beta chain) was recorded in a study of vaccination effects on CD4 cells after COVID-19. General study findings and limits: Recruitment yielded few convalescent patients, and the study had no early post-infection timepoints.

The CDR3 extends over 11 amino acids. The germline V gene encodes CDR1 SGHDT and CDR2 YYEEEE. V was cut by 2 bases and J by 6 bases, with 5 bases left in between. Remarks on this clone: Its matching antigen is unknown.

This table comes from immunoSEQ multiplex PCR, and its TCRdb copy is limited to in-frame clones, with some not included. This sample carries tens of thousands of clones, under 85% of them seen once, and the ten largest clones take about 4.5%. Following an approximately 9-day culture, CD4+ T cells were purified. It was two doses of either the BNT162b2 or mRNA-1273 vaccine that participants received. Vaccinated participants had no history of SARS-CoV-2 infection and tested negative for nucleocapsid antibodies. The TCR sequence derives from a human donor who received a COVID-19 vaccine. The sample in question was CD4+ T cells from PBMCs cultured without peptide, obtained after COVID-19 vaccination. This chain links TRBV5-6 with TRBJ1-1; D is undetermined. The CDR3: CASSLAAEAFF. The CDR3 DNA sequence: TGTGCCAGCAGCTTAGCCGCTGAAGCTTTCTTT.